The present entry profiles one T cell receptor (beta chain) with its context. The antigen is undetermined. Processed graft tissue released its intraepithelial and lamina propria lymphocytes. These data belong to a study of graft-versus-host responses after intestinal transplantation. TCRdb's table, derived via immunoSEQ multiplex PCR, lists solely in-frame clones and lacks some. Of about 21,000 clones in the sample, approximately 70% were seen once. Trimming removed 5 bases at V and 3 bases at J, with 19 bases between. The germline CDR1 and CDR2 sequences are SGHVS and FQNEAQ. The CDR3 is 17 residues long. Study-wide results and limits: The marrow of recipients harbored GvH clones, and ileum or blood showed some of them first.

The TCR was taken from a human patient who received an intestinal transplant, so some T cells may come from the graft donor. V usage is TRBV7-8 and J usage is TRBJ1-4; D possibly corresponds to TRBD1 (6 bases). This specimen was ileum tissue, taken about 3 weeks after intestinal transplant. The CDR3 sequence: CASSDTHLQGPNEKLFF. DNA of the CDR3: TGTGCCAGCAGCGATACACATTTACAGGGACCTAATGAAAAACTGTTTTTT. The full variable domain, its missing parts supplied by reference TRBV7-8 and TRBJ1-4, is GAGVSQSPRYKVAKRGQDVALRCDPISGHVSLFWYQQALGQGPEFLTYFQNEAQLDKSGLPSDRFFAERPEGSVSTLKIQRTQQEDSAVYLCASSDTHLQGPNEKLFFGSGTQLSVL.